One sample yielded the 23 T cell receptor beta chains listed below, sequenced in a study of blood T cell repertoires in COVID-19. The protocol was immunoSEQ multiplex PCR, while the TCRdb copy is restricted to in-frame clones and leaves out a portion. The repertoire has approximately 70,000 clones, 80% of them found once; the top ten carry over 15%. The sequencing sample was made of peripheral blood. Every receptor here comes from a man aged 65 to 85 who had recovered from COVID-19.

CDR3 region: CASSLARLAEAFF. As DNA, the CDR3 is TGTGCCAGCAGCCTCGCCCGGTTAGCTGAAGCTTTCTTT. The chain joins TRBV28 to TRBJ1-1, with D unresolved. Trimming pared 6 bases from V and 6 bases from J, leaving 14 bases between. Germline V gene lookup returns CDR1 MDHEN and CDR2 SYDVKM. CDR3 length equals 13 residues. Supplemented by reference TRBV28 and TRBJ1-1, the full variable domain reads DVKVTQSSRYLVKRTGEKVFLECVQDMDHENMFWYRQDPGLGLRLIYFSYDVKMKEKGDIPEGYSVSREKKERFSLILESASTNQTSMYLCASSLARLAEAFFGQGTRLTVV.

The chain couples TRBV5-1 to TRBJ2-5, with 7 bases that match TRBD2. The V gene's germline CDR1 is SGHRS and CDR2 YFSETQ. Germline trimming cut 4 bases from V and 0 bases from J; bases unmatched to any gene: 9. CDR3 length: 16 amino acids. DNA of the CDR3: TGCGCCAGCAGCCTAACGGGACTACTAAACCAAGAGACCCAGTACTTC. Translated: CASSLTGLLNQETQYF.

This chain joins TRBV3-1 (or the pseudogene TRBV3-2) and TRBJ2-5; no firm D call. Between the trimmed V and J ends, which lost 4 bases and 2 bases, there was a span of 5 bases. The CDR3 totals 12 residues. Germline CDR1 reads LGHDT; CDR2 reads YNNKEL (reference sequence). The CDR3 loop reads CASSPQQETQYF. CDR3 coding DNA: TGTGCCAGCAGCCCCCAACAAGAGACCCAGTACTTC.

The chain employs TRBV14 and TRBJ1-3; D ambiguous. The CDR3 sequence is 13 residues long. Trimming pared 7 bases from V and 0 bases from J, leaving 7 bases between. The germline CDR1 and CDR2 sequences are SGHDN and FVKESK. This CDR3 is CASTPNSGNTIYF. The CDR3 DNA reads TGTGCCAGCACCCCCAACTCTGGAAACACCATATATTTT. Full variable domain (outside the CDR3, taken from reference TRBV14 and TRBJ1-3): EAGVTQFPSHSVIEKGQTVTLRCDPISGHDNLYWYRRVMGKEIKFLLHFVKESKQDESGMPNNRFLAERTGGTYSTLKVQPAELEDSGVYFCASTPNSGNTIYFGEGSWLTVV.

The chain employs TRBV5-8 and TRBJ1-5; D remains ambiguous. Germline loops: CDR1 SGHTS, CDR2 YDEGEE. This CDR3 comprises 15 residues. Deletions cut 4 bases from V and 0 bases from J, with 11 bases between. The CDR3 nucleotides are TGTGCCAGCAGCCTGAGAGAATATAGCAATCAGCCCCAGCATTTT. Its translation is CASSLREYSNQPQHF.

The chain carries TRBV30 and TRBJ2-7; possible D gene TRBD2, 5 bases. The CDR3 spans 13 residues. Germline values: CDR1 GTSNPN, CDR2 SVGIG (reference sequence). Trimming shortened V by 3 bases and J by 7 bases, and 16 bases separated the two germline ends. Here the CDR3 DNA reads TGTGCCTGGAGGGTCTTGCGGGCGTTGGAGCAGTACTTC. Amino acids: CAWRVLRALEQYF.

The J gene is TRBJ1-3, the V gene TRBV12-3 or TRBV12-4; 7 nucleotides line up with TRBD1. This CDR3 region has 13 residues. The trim removed 6 bases at V and 6 bases at J, leaving 5 bases unmatched. The CDR3 DNA sequence: TGTGCCAGCAGACCAGGGGGTGAAAACACCATATATTTT. The encoded protein is CASRPGGENTIYF.

This sequence joins TRBV5-1 and TRBJ1-1; D is perhaps TRBD1 (5 bases). CDR1 is SGHRS and CDR2 is YFSETQ in the germline V gene. The CDR3 is 15 residues long. The V end was cut by 0 bases, the J end by 0 bases, with 9 bases between. The CDR3 is CASSLEAGLNTEAFF. The CDR3 bases are TGCGCCAGCAGCTTGGAGGCAGGGCTGAACACTGAAGCTTTCTTT.

V gene TRBV11-3 combines with J gene TRBJ2-5; 7 bases match TRBD1. The CDR3 is 16 amino acids. CDR1 SGHNT and CDR2 YENEEA come from the germline V gene. Germline trimming cut 4 bases from V and 5 bases from J; bases unmatched to any gene: 13. The chain's CDR3 is CASSSRGGAGPETQYF. CDR3 in DNA: TGTGCCAGCAGCTCCCGAGGGGGCGCGGGTCCGGAGACCCAGTACTTC.

This chain uses TRBV10-3 with TRBJ2-2; D is unresolved. The V gene's germline CDR1 is ENHRY and CDR2 SYGVKD. CDR3 length equals 15 residues. Deletions cut 0 bases from V and 3 bases from J, with 8 bases between. CDR3 loop: CAISESVSDTGELFF. DNA of the CDR3: TGTGCCATCAGTGAGTCCGTCTCGGACACCGGGGAGCTGTTTTTT.

V gene TRBV19 combines with J gene TRBJ1-1; D remains unclear. CDR1 and CDR2 from the germline V gene are LNHDA and SQIVND (reference sequence). V lost 1 base and J lost 4, with 13 bases in between. The CDR3 covers 15 residues. CDR3 sequence (DNA): TGTGCCAGTAGTATAGGGCGGGCGGGCGGCACTGAAGCTTTCTTT. Translated: CASSIGRAGGTEAFF. Filled out from reference TRBV19 and TRBJ1-1, the complete variable domain reads DGGITQSPKYLFRKEGQNVTLSCEQNLNHDAMYWYRQDPGQGLRLIYYSQIVNDFQKGDIAEGYSVSREKKESFPLTVTSAQKNPTAFYLCASSIGRAGGTEAFFGQGTRLTVV.

The V call is TRBV7-2, the J call TRBJ2-5, with 9 positions matching TRBD2. CDR1 is SGHTA, CDR2 FQGNSA, per germline. The ends lost 5 bases at V and 5 bases at J; junction bases unmatched: 12. The CDR3 extends over 16 amino acids. This chain's CDR3 is CASSPRGGRIAETQYF. The CDR3 DNA is TGTGCCAGCAGCCCGCGGGGGGGCAGAATTGCGGAGACCCAGTACTTC.

This clone was counted between two and nine times. This chain uses TRBV6-1 with TRBJ2-6; D is perhaps TRBD1 (6 bases). The CDR3 contains 15 residues. Germline V gives CDR1 MNHNS, CDR2 SASEGT. V was clipped by 1 base and J by 3 bases, with 7 bases between them. CDR3 DNA: TGTGCCAGCAGTGAAGGGGGGCATGGGGCCAACGTCCTGACTTTC. It codes for CASSEGGHGANVLTF.

V gene TRBV12-5 combines with J gene TRBJ2-2, with D tentatively TRBD2 (6 bases). Deletions cut 2 bases from V and 9 bases from J, with 16 bases between. The germline V gene encodes CDR1 LGHNT and CDR2 FRNRAP. This CDR3 is 15 amino acids long. The CDR3 DNA sequence: TGTGCTAGTGGTTTGCCCGGAGGGGTAATCCGGGAGCTGTTTTTT. Protein sequence: CASGLPGGVIRELFF.

There are many counts of this clone. This chain links TRBV2 with TRBJ2-4; D not certain. V lost 5 bases, J lost 6 bases, and 5 bases lay in between. Germline lookup yields CDR1 SNHLY and CDR2 FYNNEI. The CDR3 sequence is 11 residues long. The CDR3 loop is CASSYSNIQYF. The CDR3 DNA follows: TGTGCCAGCAGTTATTCAAACATTCAGTACTTC.

This chain joins TRBV7-2 and TRBJ1-1; unclear D gene. V lost 0 bases and J lost 0, with 8 bases in between. The CDR3 totals 15 residues. Germline CDR1 SGHTA, CDR2 FQGNSA. The CDR3 region has the DNA TGTGCCAGCAGCTTAGCCGGACTATTGAACACTGAAGCTTTCTTT. Its translation: CASSLAGLLNTEAFF.

V usage is TRBV18 and J usage is TRBJ2-2; 8 nucleotides match TRBD2. CDR3 length: 15 residues. Germline trimming cut 6 bases from V and 1 base from J; bases unmatched to any gene: 4. The germline gives CDR1 KGHSH, CDR2 LQKENI. In DNA form, the CDR3 reads TGTGCCAGCTCCCCCACTAGCGGGAACACCGGGGAGCTGTTTTTT. Translation: CASSPTSGNTGELFF.

The CDR3 region is CASSNLAGLSTDTQYF. The CDR3 nucleotides are TGTGCCAGCAGCAACCTAGCGGGGCTTAGCACAGATACGCAGTATTTT. The rearrangement uses TRBV5-4 and TRBJ2-3; TRBD2 agrees at 9 bases. V dropped 4 bases and J dropped 0; count of bases not matched to a gene: 6. Per the germline V gene, CDR1 is SGHNT and CDR2 is YYREEE (reference sequence). CDR3 length equals 16 residues. Filled out from reference TRBV5-4 and TRBJ2-3, the complete variable domain reads ETGVTQSPTHLIKTRGQQVTLRCSSQSGHNTVSWYQQALGQGPQFIFQYYREEENGRGNFPPRFSGLQFPNYSSELNVNALELDDSALYLCASSNLAGLSTDTQYFGPGTRLTVL.

The chain is built from TRBV25-1 and TRBJ2-7, with 8 bases that match TRBD1. The CDR3 totals 16 residues. V trimming: 5 bases; J trimming: 7 bases; junction bases outside the gene matches: 16. The germline V gene encodes CDR1 MGHDK and CDR2 SYGVNS. The CDR3 nucleotides read TGTGCCAGCAGTACTAACCCGGGGACAGGAAAAAGGGAGCAGTACTTC. Translated: CASSTNPGTGKREQYF.

The chain uses TRBV11-2 and TRBJ2-7; D perhaps matches TRBD1 (6 bases). CDR1 and CDR2 (germline): SGHAT, FQNNGV. With 5 bases removed from V and 4 bases from J, the gap between germline ends came to 9 bases. The CDR3 spans 12 residues. This CDR3 reads CASSVQGYEQYF. CDR3 bases: TGTGCCAGCAGCGTACAGGGTTACGAGCAGTACTTC. Full variable domain (missing parts from reference TRBV11-2 and TRBJ2-7): EAGVAQSPRYKIIEKRQSVAFWCNPISGHATLYWYQQILGQGPKLLIQFQNNGVVDDSQLPKDRFSAERLKGVDSTLKIQPAKLEDSAVYLCASSVQGYEQYFGPGTRLTVT.

The chain links TRBV12-3 or TRBV12-4 to TRBJ1-2; D not certain. The V and J ends lost 3 bases and 11 bases respectively, with 16 bases between them. This CDR3 has 13 amino acids. CDR3 amino acids: CASSFLSESGYTF. The CDR3 nucleotides are TGTGCCAGCAGTTTCCTCTCCGAGTCAGGTTACACCTTC.

V usage is TRBV5-6 and J usage is TRBJ2-2; 11 bases line up with TRBD1. Germline CDR1 reads SGHDT; CDR2 reads YYEEEE. The CDR3 is 19 amino acids. V lost 2 bases and J lost 3; bases outside the gene matches: 12. CDR3 sequence (DNA): TGTGCCAGCAGCTTACTCTTGGACAGGGGGCATTTTGACACCGGGGAGCTGTTTTTT. This sequence encodes CASSLLLDRGHFDTGELFF.

The rearrangement links TRBV28 to TRBJ1-2; D is uncertain. This CDR3 spans 13 amino acids. Per the germline V gene, CDR1 is MDHEN and CDR2 is SYDVKM. V was shortened by 7 bases and J by 5 bases, with 14 bases between the two germline ends. Here the CDR3 DNA reads TGTGCCAGCATCTCCACTTCTGAATATGGCTACACCTTC. Its translation is CASISTSEYGYTF.